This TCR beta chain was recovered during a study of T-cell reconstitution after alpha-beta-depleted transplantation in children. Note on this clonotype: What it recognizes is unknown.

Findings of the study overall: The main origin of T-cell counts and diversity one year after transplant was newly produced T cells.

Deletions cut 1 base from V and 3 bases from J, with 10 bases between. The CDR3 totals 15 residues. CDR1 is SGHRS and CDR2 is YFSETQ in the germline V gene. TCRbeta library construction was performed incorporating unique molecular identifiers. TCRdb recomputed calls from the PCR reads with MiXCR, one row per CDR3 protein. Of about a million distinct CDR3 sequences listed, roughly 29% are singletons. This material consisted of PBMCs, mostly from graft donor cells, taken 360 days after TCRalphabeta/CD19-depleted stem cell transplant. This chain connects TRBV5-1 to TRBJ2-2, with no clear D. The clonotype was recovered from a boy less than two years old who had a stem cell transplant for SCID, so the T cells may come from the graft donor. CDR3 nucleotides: TGCGCCAGCAGCTTGAACTCCCGGTACACCGGGGAGCTGTTTTTT. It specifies CASSLNSRYTGELFF. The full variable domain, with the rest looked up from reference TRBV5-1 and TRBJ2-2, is KAGVTQTPRYLIKTRGQQVTLSCSPISGHRSVSWYQQTPGQGLQFLFEYFSETQRNKGNFPGRFSGRQFSNSRSEMNVSTLELGDSALYLCASSLNSRYTGELFFGEGSRLTVL.